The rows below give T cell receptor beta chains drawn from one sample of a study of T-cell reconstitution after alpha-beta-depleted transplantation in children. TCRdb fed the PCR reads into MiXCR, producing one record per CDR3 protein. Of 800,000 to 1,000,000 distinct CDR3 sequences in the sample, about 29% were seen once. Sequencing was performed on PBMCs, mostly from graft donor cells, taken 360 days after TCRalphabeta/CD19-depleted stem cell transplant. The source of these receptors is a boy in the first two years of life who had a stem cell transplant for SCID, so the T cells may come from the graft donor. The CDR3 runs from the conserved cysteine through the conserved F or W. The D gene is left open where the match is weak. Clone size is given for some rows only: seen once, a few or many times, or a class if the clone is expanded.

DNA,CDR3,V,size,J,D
TGTGCCAGTAGTTTCAAGCGGGGGCCTACCTACAATGAGCAGTTCTTC,CASSFKRGPTYNEQFF,TRBV19,-,TRBJ2-1,TRBD2
TGTGCCAGCGCGTCTTCAGTGATCACAGATACGCAGTATTTT,CASASSVITDTQYF,TRBV9,-,TRBJ2-3,-
TGTGCCAGCAGGCCTGGGGGGGCCGAAGATACGCAGTATTTT,CASRPGGAEDTQYF,TRBV28,-,TRBJ2-3,-
TGTGCCAGCAGCCCCGGGGACTTTCGGGAGACCCAGTACTTC,CASSPGDFRETQYF,TRBV12-3/TRBV12-4,few,TRBJ2-5,-
TGCGCCAGCAGCTTGGCCGGGGTAGCGGTCACAGATACGCAGTATTTT,CASSLAGVAVTDTQYF,TRBV5-1,once,TRBJ2-3,-
TGTGCCAGCAGCTTATATCAGCCGAACACCGGGGAGCTGTTTTTT,CASSLYQPNTGELFF,TRBV11-2,few,TRBJ2-2,-
TGTGCCAGCAGCTCGGGACTAGCGGGGGGCCAAGAGACCCAGTACTTC,CASSSGLAGGQETQYF,TRBV3-1,many,TRBJ2-5,TRBD2
TGTGCCAGCAGTTTATTCGCTTCTGCGGCAGATACGCAGTATTTT,CASSLFASAADTQYF,TRBV27,few,TRBJ2-3,-
TGCAGTGCTAGATCCCAGGGTGCAACTAATGAAAAACTGTTTTTT,CSARSQGATNEKLFF,TRBV20-1,-,TRBJ1-4,-
TGTGCCAGCTGGGAAGCGGGGGGGCACTACGAGCAGTACTTC,CASWEAGGHYEQYF,TRBV2,-,TRBJ2-7,TRBD2
TGTGCCAGCAGTTTCGGGGACGGCAACACTGAAGCTTTCTTT,CASSFGDGNTEAFF,TRBV12-3/TRBV12-4,few,TRBJ1-1,-
TGCGCCAGCATCTGGCTTATGGGGACTAGCGGGGAGGGCAATGAGCAGTTCTTC,CASIWLMGTSGEGNEQFF,TRBV5-1,-,TRBJ2-1,TRBD2
TGCATGGGACTTTTCACAGATACGCAGTATTTT,CMGLFTDTQYF,TRBV20-1,-,TRBJ2-3,-
TGCGCCAGCAGTGCTACTTGGACAGGGGGGAATGAGCAGTTCTTC,CASSATWTGGNEQFF,TRBV10-1,-,TRBJ2-1,TRBD1
TGCAGTGCTTCCACCGGGGCCCTCGAAAAACTGTTTTTT,CSASTGALEKLFF,TRBV20-1,few,TRBJ1-4,-
TGTGCCAGCAGTCCTCGACAGACTTACAATGAGCAGTTCTTC,CASSPRQTYNEQFF,TRBV7-6,-,TRBJ2-1,-
TGTGCCAGCAGCCGATTTCCAGCGGGGGCGGTCACCGGGGAGCTGTTTTTT,CASSRFPAGAVTGELFF,TRBV12-3/TRBV12-4,-,TRBJ2-2,TRBD2
TGTGCCAGCAGCCCCCCCCTTGGCACATTCCCTTACAATGAGCAGTTCTTC,CASSPPLGTFPYNEQFF,TRBV5-8,few,TRBJ2-1,-
TGTGCCAGCAGCCTCAGGGGACAGGGGTCCTTGGAGCAGTACTTC,CASSLRGQGSLEQYF,TRBV28,-,TRBJ2-7,TRBD1
TGCGCCAGCAGCTTGGGGGGGCAGCTTATAATGAACACTGAAGCTTTCTTT,CASSLGGQLIMNTEAFF,TRBV5-1,-,TRBJ1-1,-
TGTGCCAGCAGTCCAGGGACAGGAGTCTCTGGAAACACCATATATTTT,CASSPGTGVSGNTIYF,TRBV28,few,TRBJ1-3,TRBD1
TGTGCCAGCAGTATCGGGACGGGTAACTATGGCTACACCTTC,CASSIGTGNYGYTF,TRBV6-5,few,TRBJ1-2,-
TGCGCCAGCAGCCAAGATCGGTGGTCCACAGATACGCAGTATTTT,CASSQDRWSTDTQYF,TRBV4-3,-,TRBJ2-3,-
TGCGCCAGCAGCCCCGGGACTAGCGGGCGGGGGTACAATGAGCAGTTCTTC,CASSPGTSGRGYNEQFF,TRBV5-1,-,TRBJ2-1,TRBD2
TGTTCCAGCACCCTAGCGACAGGATCCTACGAGCAGTACTTC,CSSTLATGSYEQYF,TRBV6-1,-,TRBJ2-7,-
TGTGCCAGCAGTTTACCCCTAATGTCCCAGGGGCAGTATTTT,CASSLPLMSQGQYF,TRBV28,many,TRBJ2-3,-
TGTGCCAGCAGCTTCGTAGGGGTCTACAATGAGCAGTTCTTC,CASSFVGVYNEQFF,TRBV5-6,-,TRBJ2-1,-
TGTGCCAGCAGCTTGTTGGGCGGGGGCCCCGCAGATACGCAGTATTTT,CASSLLGGGPADTQYF,TRBV5-5,-,TRBJ2-3,-
TGCAGTGCTTCGACGAAAAACCCAACTAATGAAAAACTGTTTTTT,CSASTKNPTNEKLFF,TRBV20-1,few,TRBJ1-4,-
TGTGCCAGCAGCCAAGGACTAGCTGAAGAGACCCAGTACTTC,CASSQGLAEETQYF,TRBV12-3/TRBV12-4,many,TRBJ2-5,TRBD2
TGTGCCAGCAGCTTAGGCCCCCTCACCGGCAATGAGCAGTTCTTC,CASSLGPLTGNEQFF,TRBV7-8,-,TRBJ2-1,-
TGCGCCAGCAGCCCGACGGGGGAGGGCTACACCTTC,CASSPTGEGYTF,TRBV5-1,-,TRBJ1-2,-
TGCGCCAGCAGCACGACAGACTTCCGCTACGAGCAGTACTTC,CASSTTDFRYEQYF,TRBV5-1,many,TRBJ2-7,-
TGTGCCAGCAGCTCCCTTGGGGGAAGGATCGAGCAGTACTTC,CASSSLGGRIEQYF,TRBV12-3/TRBV12-4,-,TRBJ2-7,-
TGTGCCAGCAGCCCCGAACAGGGAAGGAGTACTAATGAAAAACTGTTTTTT,CASSPEQGRSTNEKLFF,TRBV12-3/TRBV12-4,few,TRBJ1-4,-
TGCAGTGCTAGAGGCGGGGCACTTGACTCCTACGAGCAGTACTTC,CSARGGALDSYEQYF,TRBV20-1,few,TRBJ2-7,-
TGTGCCAGCAGCCCGCAGCGGGCGGATACGCAGTATTTT,CASSPQRADTQYF,TRBV13,once,TRBJ2-3,-
TGTGCCAGCAGCTTAGAAGGAACCCTCCCCTACCATGAGCAGTTCTTC,CASSLEGTLPYHEQFF,TRBV7-9,-,TRBJ2-1,-
TGTGCCAGCTCTCTTGGGGCTCACCAAGAGACCCAGTACTTC,CASSLGAHQETQYF,TRBV12-3/TRBV12-4,few,TRBJ2-5,-
TGTGCCAGCAGCCCCCGGACAGGGGTGCGGGAGACCCAGTACTTC,CASSPRTGVRETQYF,TRBV12-3/TRBV12-4,many,TRBJ2-5,TRBD1
TGTGCCAGCAGCTTTAGGGGGGCGAAAGAGACCCAGTACTTC,CASSFRGAKETQYF,TRBV5-4,-,TRBJ2-5,-
TGTGCCAGCAGTAACACACCCTACAGGGGGACGGGAGAGACCCAGTACTTC,CASSNTPYRGTGETQYF,TRBV6-5,-,TRBJ2-5,TRBD1